The 12 T cell receptor beta chains reported below all come from one sample, sequenced in a study of CD8+ T cells in alopecia areata. Extracted RNA was reverse transcribed into cDNA, the sequencing template. The protocol was immunoSEQ multiplex PCR, while the TCRdb copy is restricted to in-frame clones and leaves out a portion. The repertoire includes approximately 140,000 clones, over 80% of them detected once, and less than 15% sits in the top ten. The sample here was CD8+ T cells sorted from blood, taken at week 0. The source is a human donor with alopecia areata.

Points on this clone: At one end, the junction sequence differs from germline, possibly due to a read error. V is TRBV30 and J is TRBJ1-5, with D tentatively TRBD1 (6 bases). The germline CDR1 and CDR2 sequences are GTSNPN and SVGIG (reference sequence). This CDR3 region has 14 residues. CDR3 residues: CAWGGQNSNQSQHF. DNA for the CDR3: TGTGCCTGGGGCGGACAGAATAGCAATCAGTCCCAGCATTTT.

The sample holds one count of this clone. The CDR3 reads CASSPLRLLVSYEQYF. CDR3 sequence (DNA): TGTGCCAGCAGTCCCCTAAGGCTTTTAGTCTCCTACGAGCAGTACTTC. This chain joins TRBV27 and TRBJ2-7; D remains ambiguous. Trimming removed 5 bases from V and 0 bases from J, with 17 bases in between. The CDR3 has 16 amino acids. Germline loops: CDR1 MNHEY, CDR2 SMNVEV (reference sequence).

The chain links TRBV5-1 to TRBJ1-4, with 9 bases fitting TRBD1. CDR3 length: 17 amino acids. The germline V gene encodes CDR1 SGHRS and CDR2 YFSETQ. Germline trimming cut 0 bases from V and 0 bases from J; bases unmatched to any gene: 3. Written as DNA, the CDR3 is TGCGCCAGCAGCTTGGGGGGACAGGGAGCAACTAATGAAAAACTGTTTTTT. The encoded protein is CASSLGGQGATNEKLFF. Using reference TRBV5-1 and TRBJ1-4 for the parts outside the CDR3, the full variable domain is KAGVTQTPRYLIKTRGQQVTLSCSPISGHRSVSWYQQTPGQGLQFLFEYFSETQRNKGNFPGRFSGRQFSNSRSEMNVSTLELGDSALYLCASSLGGQGATNEKLFFGSGTQLSVL.

This rearrangement joins TRBV7-2 to TRBJ2-6, with D perhaps being TRBD1 or TRBD2 (6 bases each). Trimming removed 0 bases from V and 0 bases from J, with 12 bases in between. The germline CDR1 and CDR2 sequences are SGHTA and FQGNSA. The CDR3 is made up of 18 amino acids. The CDR3: CASSLASEGHSGANVLTF. The CDR3, as DNA: TGTGCCAGCAGCTTAGCTTCGGAGGGACACTCTGGGGCCAACGTCCTGACTTTC.

J is TRBJ2-2 and V is TRBV27; D may be TRBD2 (6 bases). The V end lost 5 bases, the J end lost 2 bases, and 21 bases lay between the germline ends. The CDR3 contains 18 residues. Looked up from germline, CDR1 is MNHEY and CDR2 is SMNVEV (reference sequence). The CDR3 region has the DNA TGTGCCAGCAGTCCCCGCCCGGGACTCGGATTAAACACCGGGGAGCTGTTTTTT. Residues: CASSPRPGLGLNTGELFF.

This chain links TRBV15 with TRBJ2-5; 7 bases are a match to TRBD1. The CDR3 is 14 residues long. V lost 1 base to trimming and J lost 5 bases; unmatched junction nucleotides: 4. In germline, CDR1 is LNHNV, CDR2 YYDKDF (reference sequence). CDR3 residues: CATSRVGQLETQYF. CDR3 in DNA: TGTGCCACCAGCAGAGTGGGACAGCTGGAGACCCAGTACTTC.

This chain links TRBV29-1 with TRBJ1-1; TRBD1 matches at 7 bases. V lost 5 bases, J lost 0 bases, and 3 bases stayed unmatched. Germline V gives CDR1 SQVTM, CDR2 ANQGSEA. The CDR3 extends over 13 amino acids. The CDR3 sequence is CSVWTGMNTEAFF. Written as DNA, the CDR3 is TGCAGCGTTTGGACAGGCATGAACACTGAAGCTTTCTTT.

The chain joins TRBV29-1 to TRBJ2-7; 9 bases match TRBD1. The CDR3 sequence is 15 residues long. Trimming took 8 bases from V and 5 from J; bases not matched to a gene: 16. The germline CDR1 and CDR2 sequences are SQVTM and ANQGSEA. CDR3 amino acids: CSYFGFGTGIDEQYF. The CDR3 nucleotides read TGCAGCTACTTTGGTTTTGGGACAGGGATCGACGAGCAGTACTTC.

This clone was seen a single time. This rearrangement joins TRBV14 to TRBJ2-1; possibly TRBD2 for D (5 bases). CDR1 and CDR2 from the germline V gene are SGHDN and FVKESK. CDR3 length: 17 residues. V shed 0 bases and J shed 3 bases, with 15 bases lying between them. The CDR3, as DNA: TGTGCCAGCAGCCAAGATTTAGGGCTAGCTCTCTACAATGAGCAGTTCTTC. Translation: CASSQDLGLALYNEQFF. Supplemented by reference TRBV14 and TRBJ2-1, the full variable domain reads EAGVTQFPSHSVIEKGQTVTLRCDPISGHDNLYWYRRVMGKEIKFLLHFVKESKQDESGMPNNRFLAERTGGTYSTLKVQPAELEDSGVYFCASSQDLGLALYNEQFFGPGTRLTVL.

The J gene is TRBJ1-6, the V gene TRBV5-4; D is possibly TRBD1 (5 bases). Germline V CDR1 and CDR2: SGHNT, YYREEE (reference sequence). V lost 4 bases to trimming and J lost 10 bases, with 21 bases between them. The CDR3 consists of 16 residues. The CDR3 region has the DNA TGTGCCAGCAGCCGTAGACTGGGGCCGTATGACTCACCCCTCCACTTT. Translation gives CASSRRLGPYDSPLHF.

Here the CDR3 DNA reads TGTGCCAGCAGTTACCCCTCCGAGGGGGCTGGATATGGCTACACCTTC. Protein sequence: CASSYPSEGAGYGYTF. The chain joins TRBV6-6 to TRBJ1-2; 7 nucleotides align to TRBD1. V shed 2 bases, J shed 5 bases, and the junction held 11 bases outside the gene matches. Germline CDR1 and CDR2: MNHNY and SVGAGI (reference sequence). CDR3 length: 16 residues.

The gene calls are TRBV6-6 and TRBJ1-3, with D tentatively TRBD1 (5 bases). CDR3 length equals 15 residues. With 8 bases removed from V and 0 bases from J, the gap between germline ends came to 14 bases. Germline CDR1 MNHNY, CDR2 SVGAGI (reference sequence). The CDR3, as DNA: TGTGCCAGCTACCCCGGACATTACTCTGGAAACACCATATATTTT. It encodes CASYPGHYSGNTIYF.